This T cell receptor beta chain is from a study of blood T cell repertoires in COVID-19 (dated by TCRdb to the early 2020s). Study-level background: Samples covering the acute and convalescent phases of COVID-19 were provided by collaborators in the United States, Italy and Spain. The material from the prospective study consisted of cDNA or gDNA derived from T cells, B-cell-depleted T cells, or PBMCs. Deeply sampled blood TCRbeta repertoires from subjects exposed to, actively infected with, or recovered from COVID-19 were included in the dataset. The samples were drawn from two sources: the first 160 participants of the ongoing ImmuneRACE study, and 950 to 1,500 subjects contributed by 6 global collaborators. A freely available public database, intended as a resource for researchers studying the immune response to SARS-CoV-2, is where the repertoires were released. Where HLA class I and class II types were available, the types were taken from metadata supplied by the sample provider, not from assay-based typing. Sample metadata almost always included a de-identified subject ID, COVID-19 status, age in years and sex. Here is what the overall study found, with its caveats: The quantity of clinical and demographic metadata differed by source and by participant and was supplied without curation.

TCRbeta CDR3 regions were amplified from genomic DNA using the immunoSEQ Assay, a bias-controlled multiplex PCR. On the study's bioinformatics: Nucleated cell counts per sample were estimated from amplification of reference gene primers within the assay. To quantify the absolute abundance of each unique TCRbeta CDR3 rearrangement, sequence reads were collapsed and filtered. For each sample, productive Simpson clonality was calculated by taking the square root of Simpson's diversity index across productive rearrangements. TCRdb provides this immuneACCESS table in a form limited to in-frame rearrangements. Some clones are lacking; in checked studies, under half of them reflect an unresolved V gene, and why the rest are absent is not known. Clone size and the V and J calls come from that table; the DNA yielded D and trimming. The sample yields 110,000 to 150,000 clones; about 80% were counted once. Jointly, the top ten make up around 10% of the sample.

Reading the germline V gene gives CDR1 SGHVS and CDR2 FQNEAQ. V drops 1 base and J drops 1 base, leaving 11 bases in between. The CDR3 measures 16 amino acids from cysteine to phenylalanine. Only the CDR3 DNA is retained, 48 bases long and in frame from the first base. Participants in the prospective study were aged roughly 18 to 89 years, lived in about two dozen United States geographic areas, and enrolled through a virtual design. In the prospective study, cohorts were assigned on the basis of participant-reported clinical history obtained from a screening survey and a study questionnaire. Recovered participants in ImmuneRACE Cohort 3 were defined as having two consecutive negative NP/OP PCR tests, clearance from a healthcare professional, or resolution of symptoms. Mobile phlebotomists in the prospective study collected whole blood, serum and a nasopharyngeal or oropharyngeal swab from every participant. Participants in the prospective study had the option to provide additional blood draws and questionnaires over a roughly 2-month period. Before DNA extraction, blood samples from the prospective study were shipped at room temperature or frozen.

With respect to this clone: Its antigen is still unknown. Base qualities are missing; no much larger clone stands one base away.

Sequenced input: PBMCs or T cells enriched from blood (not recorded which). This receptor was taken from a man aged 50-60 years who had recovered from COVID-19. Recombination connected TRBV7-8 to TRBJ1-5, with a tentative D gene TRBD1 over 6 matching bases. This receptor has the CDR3 CASSLVTGLSNQPQHF. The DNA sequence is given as TGTGCCAGCAGCTTAGTTACAGGGTTGAGCAATCAGCCCCAGCATTTT.